This T cell receptor (beta chain) appears in the sequencing data of a study of beta chain features in type 1 diabetes. Findings and limits, study-wide: Type 1 diabetes patients had moderately but significantly shorter TCRB CDR3s in all four CD4+ subsets.

Note on this clone: Its antigen is not identified.

Per germline, CDR1 LNHDA and CDR2 SQIVND (reference sequence). Trimming took 6 bases from V and 3 from J; bases not matched to a gene: 10. The CDR3 sequence is 16 residues long. Expressed TCRB transcripts were sequenced after all isolated RNA was converted to cDNA. Some clones are missing from TCRdb's copy, which holds only in-frame ones; the method was immunoSEQ multiplex PCR. The sample has some 350,000 clones; 13% are singletons. The receptor was derived from a woman aged 18-29 years with type 1 diabetes. Sequenced: naive CD4+ T cells from blood. This chain uses TRBV19 with TRBJ2-5; TRBD2 matches 10 bases. The CDR3 is CASSLPGLAPEETQYF. The CDR3 nucleotides read TGTGCCAGTAGCCTACCGGGACTAGCGCCCGAAGAGACCCAGTACTTC.